A single sample gave rise to the 24 T cell receptor beta chains below, sequenced in a study of breast tumors, draining lymph nodes, adjacent tissues. TCRdb analysed the multiplex PCR reads with MiXCR anew, one entry per CDR3 protein. Of 24,000 or so distinct CDR3 sequences in the sample, around 25% were seen once. The specimen was breast tumor tissue. Receptor source: a female donor with breast cancer. Some clones in this sample may be carry-over from other donors' samples.

This clonotype was seen many times. This chain connects TRBV11-2 to TRBJ2-7; no firm D call. The length of the CDR3 is 17 residues. From germline, CDR1 is SGHAT and CDR2 FQNNGV. V shed 5 bases and J shed 5 bases, with 25 bases lying between them. The CDR3: CASSPRDSRPRMNEQYF. As DNA, the CDR3 is TGTGCCAGCAGCCCCCGAGATAGCAGGCCGCGTATGAACGAGCAGTACTTC.

This clonotype was detected many times. J is TRBJ2-1 and V is TRBV3-1; D uncertain. The CDR3 runs to 12 residues. Trimming took off 3 bases at V and 9 bases at J, with 9 bases between the two ends. Germline lookup yields CDR1 LGHDT and CDR2 YNNKEL (reference sequence). CDR3 DNA sequence: TGTGCCAGCAGCCATGGATCAGGTGAGCAGTTCTTC. This gives the protein CASSHGSGEQFF.

This clonotype was counted ten times or more. The chain links TRBV7-9 to TRBJ2-3, with TRBD2 identical over 7 bases. V was clipped by 5 bases and J by 0 bases; unmatched bases: 5. Germline V lookup: CDR1 SEHNR, CDR2 FQNEAQ (reference sequence). This CDR3 has 15 amino acids. The CDR3 DNA reads TGTGCCAGCAGCAGCGGGAAAACTAGCACAGATACGCAGTATTTT. Amino acids: CASSSGKTSTDTQYF.

In this sample, this clonotype turned up many times. The CDR3 sequence: CAISQGADTQYF. In DNA form, the CDR3 reads TGTGCCATCTCGCAGGGAGCAGATACGCAGTATTTT. The rearrangement uses TRBV10-3 and TRBJ2-3; D is perhaps TRBD1 or TRBD2 (5 bases each). V lost 8 bases, J lost 4 bases, and 10 bases lay in between. This CDR3 comprises 12 residues. The germline gives CDR1 ENHRY, CDR2 SYGVKD.

There are many counts of this clonotype. This chain joins TRBV7-3 and TRBJ2-1, with a tentative D call TRBD2 (5 bases). The CDR3 loop spans 15 amino acids. Germline loops: CDR1 SGHTA, CDR2 FQGTGA. Between the trimmed V and J ends, which lost 5 bases and 2 bases, there was a span of 13 bases. The CDR3 DNA reads as TGTGCCAGCAGCAAAAGCGGACTCCCCTACAATGAGCAGTTCTTC. Residues: CASSKSGLPYNEQFF.

There are many counts of this clonotype. V gene TRBV12-3 or TRBV12-4 combines with J gene TRBJ1-4; 11 bases agree with TRBD1. The J segment lost 0 bases and the V segment lost 5 bases, leaving 11 bases of the junction unmatched. The CDR3 length is 19 residues. The CDR3 DNA sequence: TGTGCCAGCAGTCCAAGCTCCGGGACAGGGGGGGCAACTAATGAAAAACTGTTTTTT. Translated, it gives CASSPSSGTGGATNEKLFF.

This clonotype was seen many times. This chain joins TRBV28 and TRBJ2-7; tentative D call: TRBD1 (6 bases). The V end lost 2 bases, the J end lost 5 bases, and 13 bases lay between the germline ends. The germline V gene has CDR1 MDHEN and CDR2 SYDVKM. CDR3 length: 14 residues. In DNA form, the CDR3 reads TGTGCCAGCAGTTTAATTGCCAACAGGGACGAGCAGTACTTC. Translating it yields CASSLIANRDEQYF.

In its sample, this clonotype was seen many times. The rearrangement joins TRBV5-5 to TRBJ2-1, with D maybe TRBD1 (5 bases). Germline CDR1 is SGHKS and CDR2 is YYEKEE (reference sequence). The CDR3 runs 14 residues. Trimming cost V 1 base and J 8 bases, with 13 bases left between them. As DNA, the CDR3 is TGTGCCAGCAGCTTGTCATGGTTAGGGGATGAGCAGTTCTTC. Its translation is CASSLSWLGDEQFF.

This clonotype was seen repeatedly, ten times or more. V usage is TRBV19 and J usage is TRBJ1-4; no definite D call. CDR3 length: 15 residues. With 5 bases removed from V and 0 bases from J, the gap between germline ends came to 10 bases. Germline V gene sequence: CDR1 LNHDA, CDR2 SQIVND (reference sequence). CDR3 DNA: TGTGCCAGTAGTGACACGGGTGCAACTAATGAAAAACTGTTTTTT. Protein sequence: CASSDTGATNEKLFF.

This clonotype has at least ten counts. The chain links TRBV28 to TRBJ1-6; 7 nucleotides match TRBD1. The V segment lost 3 bases and the J segment 7 bases; nucleotides outside the gene matches: 3. The germline V gene has CDR1 MDHEN and CDR2 SYDVKM. This CDR3 region has 14 residues. This CDR3 is CASSLGQRNSPLHF. CDR3 bases: TGTGCCAGCAGTTTGGGACAGCGAAATTCACCCCTCCACTTT.

Concerning this clonotype: Just one base apart from a much larger clone, this may be a read error. The genes are TRBV5-1 and TRBJ2-1, with D hard to call. The V gene lost 4 bases and the J gene lost 14 bases, with 13 bases spanning the gap. The CDR3 spans 11 residues. Germline assignment: CDR1 SGHRS and CDR2 YFSETQ. CDR3 protein: CASSLVNVEFF. The CDR3 nucleotides are TGCGCCAGCAGCCTAGTGAATGTGGAGTTCTTC.

This clonotype came up many times. The chain joins TRBV6-1 to TRBJ2-7; 8 bases align to TRBD1. The V gene's germline CDR1 is MNHNS and CDR2 SASEGT. This CDR3 spans 16 amino acids. V gave up 2 bases and J gave up 2 bases; unmatched junction bases: 8. The chain's CDR3 is CASSEMSGTGAYEQYF. The CDR3 coding sequence is TGTGCCAGCAGTGAAATGTCCGGGACAGGAGCCTACGAGCAGTACTTC.

In the case of this clonotype: A much larger clonotype is one base distant, so this may be a read error. V and J are TRBV5-4 and TRBJ2-3; the match to TRBD1 covers 7 bases. The ends lost 0 bases at V and 4 bases at J; junction bases unmatched: 5. This CDR3 is built from 15 residues. Germline V CDR1 and CDR2: SGHNT, YYREEE (reference sequence). CDR3 bases: TGTGCCAGCAGCTTGGATTTAGGGGGCGCAGATACGCAGTATTTT. Translated, it gives CASSLDLGGADTQYF.

This clonotype was recorded at least ten times. The J gene is TRBJ1-2, the V gene TRBV4-2; maybe TRBD1 (5 bases). Between the trimmed V and J ends, which lost 3 bases and 4 bases, there was a span of 12 bases. The CDR3 has 14 amino acids. Germline assignment: CDR1 LGHNA and CDR2 YNFKEQ. The CDR3 loop is CASSQSRGPYGYTF. CDR3 bases: TGTGCCAGCAGCCAGTCTAGGGGCCCCTATGGCTACACCTTC.

This clonotype came up many times. The rearrangement joins TRBV20-1 to TRBJ2-1, with 8 bases fitting TRBD2. Trimming at V came to 0 bases and at J to 0 bases, leaving 4 bases not matched to a gene. CDR3 length: 16 amino acids. CDR1 is DFQATT and CDR2 is SNEGSKA in the germline V gene (reference sequence). The CDR3 nucleotides read TGCAGTGCTAGAGATGTCGGGGGGGCCTCCTACAATGAGCAGTTCTTC. Amino acids: CSARDVGGASYNEQFF.

This clonotype was observed many times. This chain joins TRBV6-5 and TRBJ2-1, with 9 bases identical to TRBD2. Per the germline V gene, CDR1 is MNHEY and CDR2 is SVGAGI. The CDR3 has 15 amino acids. Trimming cost V 4 bases and J 4 bases; bases outside gene matches: 5. CDR3 sequence: CASSLTSGPYNEQFF. The CDR3 DNA sequence: TGTGCCAGCAGTTTGACTAGCGGACCATACAATGAGCAGTTCTTC.

This clonotype was detected ten times or more. This chain links TRBV20-1 with TRBJ2-5; D is ambiguous. The CDR3 has 11 amino acids. V was shortened by 5 bases and J by 2 bases, with 6 bases between the two germline ends. Germline values: CDR1 DFQATT, CDR2 SNEGSKA (reference sequence). The CDR3 coding sequence is TGCAGTGCTTCAATGCAAGAGACCCAGTACTTC. Its translation is CSASMQETQYF.

The table lists this clonotype with many counts. The chain couples TRBV15 to TRBJ2-2; 8 nucleotides line up with TRBD2. The CDR3 has 16 amino acids. The V gene end was trimmed by 0 bases and the J gene end by 3 bases; junction bases not matched to a gene: 3. Germline-derived CDR1 and CDR2 are LNHNV and YYDKDF (reference sequence). The CDR3 loop reads CATSRDPSGYTGELFF. The CDR3 DNA sequence: TGTGCCACCAGCAGAGATCCTAGCGGGTACACCGGGGAGCTGTTTTTT. Together with reference TRBV15 and TRBJ2-2, the CDR3 gives the full variable domain: DAMVIQNPRYQVTQFGKPVTLSCSQTLNHNVMYWYQQKSSQAPKLLFHYYDKDFNNEADTPDNFQSRRPNTSFCFLDIRSPGLGDTAMYLCATSRDPSGYTGELFFGEGSRLTVL.

This clonotype was seen repeatedly, ten times or more. V gene TRBV6-1 combines with J gene TRBJ2-7, with no clear D. V lost 6 bases, J lost 5 bases, and 20 bases lay in between. Per germline, CDR1 MNHNS and CDR2 SASEGT. CDR3 length: 15 residues. CDR3 region: CASRANLWQSDEQYF. The CDR3 coding sequence is TGTGCCAGCAGAGCTAACCTTTGGCAGTCCGACGAGCAGTACTTC.

The J gene is TRBJ2-7, the V gene TRBV28; the D is unclear. With 3 bases removed from V and 3 bases from J, the gap between germline ends came to 6 bases. Germline CDR1 and CDR2: MDHEN and SYDVKM. This CDR3 is 12 amino acids long. Written as DNA, the CDR3 is TGTGCCAGCAGTTTGAAGGGCTACGAGCAGTACTTC. The encoded protein is CASSLKGYEQYF.

This clonotype was seen ten or more times. This chain connects TRBV11-2 to TRBJ2-1, with 10 bases matching TRBD2. Germline lookup yields CDR1 SGHAT and CDR2 FQNNGV. The length of the CDR3 is 15 residues. The V segment lost 3 bases and the J segment 9 bases; nucleotides outside the gene matches: 8. The chain's CDR3 is CASSFNLAGVSEQFF. CDR3 DNA sequence: TGTGCCAGCAGCTTTAACCTAGCGGGGGTGAGTGAGCAGTTCTTC.

This clonotype has a count of ten or more. This chain links TRBV24-1 with TRBJ2-2, with D perhaps TRBD1 (5 bases). The CDR3 loop spans 14 amino acids. The germline gives CDR1 KGHDR, CDR2 SFDVKD. Trimming pared 1 base from V and 4 bases from J, leaving 6 bases between. The CDR3: CATSDFRGTGELFF. The CDR3 nucleotides read TGTGCCACCAGTGATTTTAGGGGCACCGGGGAGCTGTTTTTT.

This clonotype was picked up a small number of times. The chain employs TRBV7-2 and TRBJ1-1; unclear D gene. The CDR3 length is 13 residues. V was trimmed by 2 bases and J by 4 bases, leaving 8 bases between them. Germline V gene lookup returns CDR1 SGHTA and CDR2 FQGNSA. DNA of the CDR3: TGTGCCAGCAGCTTACCCTCTACCACTGAAGCTTTCTTT. Its protein product is CASSLPSTTEAFF.

This clonotype was detected ten times or more. V gene TRBV30 combines with J gene TRBJ2-5, with D uncertain. This CDR3 spans 13 amino acids. Germline CDR1 and CDR2: GTSNPN and SVGIG (reference sequence). Trimming took 2 bases from V and 4 from J, leaving 11 bases between them. The CDR3 nucleotides read TGTGCCTGGAGTCGTAAAGACCCAGAGACCCAGTACTTC. It specifies CAWSRKDPETQYF. Filled out from reference TRBV30 and TRBJ2-5, the complete variable domain reads SQTIHQWPATLVQPVGSPLSLECTVEGTSNPNLYWYRQAAGRGLQLLFYSVGIGQISSEVPQNLSASRPQDRQFILSSKKLLLSDSGFYLCAWSRKDPETQYFGPGTRLLVL.